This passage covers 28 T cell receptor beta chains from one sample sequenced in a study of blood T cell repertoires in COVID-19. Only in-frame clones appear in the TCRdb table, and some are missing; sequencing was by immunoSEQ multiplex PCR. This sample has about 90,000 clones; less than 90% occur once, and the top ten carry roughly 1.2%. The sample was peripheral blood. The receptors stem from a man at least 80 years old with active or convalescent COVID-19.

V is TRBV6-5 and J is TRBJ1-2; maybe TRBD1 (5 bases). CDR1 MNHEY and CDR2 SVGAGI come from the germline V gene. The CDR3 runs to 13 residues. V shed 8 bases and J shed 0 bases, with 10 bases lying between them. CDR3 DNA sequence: TGTGCCAGCCTACAGGACACTAACTATGGCTACACCTTC. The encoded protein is CASLQDTNYGYTF.

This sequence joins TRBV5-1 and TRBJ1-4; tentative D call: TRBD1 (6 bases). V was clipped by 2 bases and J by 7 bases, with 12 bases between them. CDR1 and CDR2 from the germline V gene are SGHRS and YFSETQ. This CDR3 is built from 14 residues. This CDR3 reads CASSLQGQGEKLFF. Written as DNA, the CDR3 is TGCGCCAGCAGCTTACAGGGTCAGGGTGAAAAACTGTTTTTT.

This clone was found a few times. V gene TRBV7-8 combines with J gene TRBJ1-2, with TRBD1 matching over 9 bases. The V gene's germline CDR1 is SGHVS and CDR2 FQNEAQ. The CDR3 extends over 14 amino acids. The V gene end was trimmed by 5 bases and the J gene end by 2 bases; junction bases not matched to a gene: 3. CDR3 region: CASSQTGGNYGYTF. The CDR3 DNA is TGTGCCAGCAGCCAAACAGGGGGCAACTATGGCTACACCTTC.

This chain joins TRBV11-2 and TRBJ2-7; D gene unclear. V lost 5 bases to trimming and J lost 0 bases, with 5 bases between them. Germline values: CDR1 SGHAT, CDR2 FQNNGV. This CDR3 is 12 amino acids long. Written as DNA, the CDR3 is TGTGCCAGCAGCCCCTCCTCCTACGAGCAGTACTTC. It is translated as CASSPSSYEQYF.

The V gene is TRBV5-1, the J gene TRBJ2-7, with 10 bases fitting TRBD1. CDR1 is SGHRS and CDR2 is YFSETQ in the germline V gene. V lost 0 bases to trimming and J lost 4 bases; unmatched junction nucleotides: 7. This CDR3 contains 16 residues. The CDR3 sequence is CASSLAGDRGRYEQYF. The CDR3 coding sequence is TGCGCCAGCAGCTTGGCCGGGGACAGGGGTAGGTACGAGCAGTACTTC.

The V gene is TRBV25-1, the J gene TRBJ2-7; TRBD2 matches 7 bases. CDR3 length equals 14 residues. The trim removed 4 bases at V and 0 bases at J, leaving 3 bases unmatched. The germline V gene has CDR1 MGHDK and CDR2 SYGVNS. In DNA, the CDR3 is TGTGCCAGCAGTGTGGGCGGGAGCTCCTACGAGCAGTACTTC. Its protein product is CASSVGGSSYEQYF.

The CDR3 DNA reads TGTGCCAGCAGTTTAAACTTCTTCTTAGGCGGGAGTGGGACCCAGTACTTC. Its translation: CASSLNFFLGGSGTQYF. The chain combines TRBV27 with TRBJ2-5, with 7 bases identical to TRBD2. Trimming took 2 bases from V and 7 from J; bases not matched to a gene: 16. The CDR3 sequence is 17 residues long. Germline V lookup: CDR1 MNHEY, CDR2 SMNVEV (reference sequence).

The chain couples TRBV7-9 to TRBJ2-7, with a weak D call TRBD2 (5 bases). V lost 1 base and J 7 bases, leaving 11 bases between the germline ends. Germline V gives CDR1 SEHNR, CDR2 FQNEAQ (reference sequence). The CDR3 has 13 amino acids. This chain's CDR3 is CASSLVARGEQYF. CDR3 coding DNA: TGTGCCAGCAGCTTAGTCGCTCGAGGGGAGCAGTACTTC.

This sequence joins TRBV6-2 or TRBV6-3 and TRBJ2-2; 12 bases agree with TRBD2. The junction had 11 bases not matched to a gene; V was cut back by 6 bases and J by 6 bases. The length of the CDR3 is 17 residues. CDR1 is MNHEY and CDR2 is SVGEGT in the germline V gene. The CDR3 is CASSQGLAGRTPGELFF. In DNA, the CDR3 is TGTGCCAGCAGCCAAGGACTAGCGGGACGAACACCCGGGGAGCTGTTTTTT.

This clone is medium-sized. The CDR3 region is CASSASGTGVKNIQYF. As DNA, the CDR3 is TGTGCCAGCAGTGCTTCCGGGACAGGGGTAAAAAACATTCAGTACTTC. The V gene is TRBV25-1, the J gene TRBJ2-4; 10 nucleotides agree with TRBD1. Trimming cost V 4 bases and J 4 bases; bases outside gene matches: 7. Germline CDR1 and CDR2: MGHDK and SYGVNS. This CDR3 has 16 residues.

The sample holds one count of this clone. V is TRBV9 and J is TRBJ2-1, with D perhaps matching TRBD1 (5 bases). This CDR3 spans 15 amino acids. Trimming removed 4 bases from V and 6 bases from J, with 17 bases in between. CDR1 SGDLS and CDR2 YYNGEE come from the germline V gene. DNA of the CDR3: TGTGCCAGCAGCACCTGGGGCTTATCGCTCAATGAGCAGTTCTTC. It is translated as CASSTWGLSLNEQFF. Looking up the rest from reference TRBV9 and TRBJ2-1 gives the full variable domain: DSGVTQTPKHLITATGQRVTLRCSPRSGDLSVYWYQQSLDQGLQFLIQYYNGEERAKGNILERFSAQQFPDLHSELNLSSLELGDSALYFCASSTWGLSLNEQFFGPGTRLTVL.

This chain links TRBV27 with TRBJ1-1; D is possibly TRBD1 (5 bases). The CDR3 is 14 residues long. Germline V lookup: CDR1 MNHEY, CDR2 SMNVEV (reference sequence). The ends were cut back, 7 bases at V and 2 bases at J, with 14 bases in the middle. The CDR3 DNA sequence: TGTGCCAGCACCAGTCCGGGACTAAACACTGAAGCTTTCTTT. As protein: CASTSPGLNTEAFF.

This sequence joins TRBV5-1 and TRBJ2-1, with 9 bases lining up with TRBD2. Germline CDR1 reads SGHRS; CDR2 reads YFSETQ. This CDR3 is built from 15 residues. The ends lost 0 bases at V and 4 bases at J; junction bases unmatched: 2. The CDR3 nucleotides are TGCGCCAGCAGCTTGGGACTAGCGGATTACAATGAGCAGTTCTTC. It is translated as CASSLGLADYNEQFF.

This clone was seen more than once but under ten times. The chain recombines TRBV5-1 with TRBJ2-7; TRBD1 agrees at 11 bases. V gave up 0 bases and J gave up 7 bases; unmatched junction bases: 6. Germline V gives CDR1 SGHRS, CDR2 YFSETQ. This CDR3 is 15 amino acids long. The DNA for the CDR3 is TGCGCCAGCAGCTTGGTTGTTGGGACAGGGGGAGAGCAGTACTTC. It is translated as CASSLVVGTGGEQYF.

This CDR3 is CASSQVEGTGNTIYF. CDR3 DNA: TGTGCCAGCAGCCAAGTGGAGGGGACTGGAAACACCATATATTTT. The J gene is TRBJ1-3, the V gene TRBV3-1 (or the pseudogene TRBV3-2), with D perhaps matching TRBD1 (5 bases). Trimming shortened V by 1 base and J by 2 bases, and 9 bases separated the two germline ends. Per the germline V gene, CDR1 is LGHDT and CDR2 is YNNKEL (reference sequence). The CDR3 is 15 residues long.

CDR3 amino acids: CASSMGPEFSVGNQPQHF. The CDR3 DNA follows: TGTGCCAGTAGTATGGGGCCCGAATTTTCAGTCGGCAATCAGCCCCAGCATTTT. This chain connects TRBV19 to TRBJ1-5; a possible D gene is TRBD1 (5 bases). Trimming pared 3 bases from V and 2 bases from J, leaving 20 bases between. The CDR3 sequence is 18 residues long. Looked up from germline, CDR1 is LNHDA and CDR2 is SQIVND (reference sequence).

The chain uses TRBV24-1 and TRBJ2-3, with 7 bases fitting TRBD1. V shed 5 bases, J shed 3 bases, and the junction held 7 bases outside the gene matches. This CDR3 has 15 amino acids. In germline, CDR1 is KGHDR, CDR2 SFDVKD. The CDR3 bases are TGTGCCACCAGTGGCGTAGGGGGCCGAACAGATACGCAGTATTTT. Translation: CATSGVGGRTDTQYF.

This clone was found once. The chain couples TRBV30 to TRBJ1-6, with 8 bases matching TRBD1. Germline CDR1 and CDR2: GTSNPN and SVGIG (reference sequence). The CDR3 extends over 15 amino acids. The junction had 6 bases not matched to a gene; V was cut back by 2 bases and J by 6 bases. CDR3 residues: CAWSRIGQGNSPLHF. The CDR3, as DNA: TGTGCCTGGAGTCGGATCGGACAGGGTAATTCACCCCTCCACTTT.

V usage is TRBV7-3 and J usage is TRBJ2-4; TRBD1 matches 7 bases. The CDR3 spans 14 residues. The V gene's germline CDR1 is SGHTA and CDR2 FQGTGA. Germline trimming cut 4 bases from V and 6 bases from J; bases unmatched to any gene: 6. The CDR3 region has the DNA TGTGCCAGCAGCTCCGGGACAGTTGGAAACATTCAGTACTTC. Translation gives CASSSGTVGNIQYF. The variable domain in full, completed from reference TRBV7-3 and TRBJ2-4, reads GAGVSQTPSNKVTEKGKYVELRCDPISGHTALYWYRQSLGQGPEFLIYFQGTGAADDSGLPNDRFFAVRPEGSVSTLKIQRTERGDSAVYLCASSSGTVGNIQYFGAGTRLSVL.

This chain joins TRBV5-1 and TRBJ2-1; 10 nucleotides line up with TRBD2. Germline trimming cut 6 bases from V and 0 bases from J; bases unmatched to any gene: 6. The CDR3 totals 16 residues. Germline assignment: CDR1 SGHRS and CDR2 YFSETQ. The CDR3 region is CASTKLAGSSYNEQFF. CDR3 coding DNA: TGCGCCAGCACCAAACTAGCGGGAAGCTCCTACAATGAGCAGTTCTTC.

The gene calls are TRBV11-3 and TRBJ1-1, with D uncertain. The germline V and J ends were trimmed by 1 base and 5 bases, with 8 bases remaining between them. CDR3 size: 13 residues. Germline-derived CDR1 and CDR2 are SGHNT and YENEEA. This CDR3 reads CASSLGQRTEAFF. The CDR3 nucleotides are TGTGCCAGCAGCTTAGGCCAGAGGACTGAAGCTTTCTTT.

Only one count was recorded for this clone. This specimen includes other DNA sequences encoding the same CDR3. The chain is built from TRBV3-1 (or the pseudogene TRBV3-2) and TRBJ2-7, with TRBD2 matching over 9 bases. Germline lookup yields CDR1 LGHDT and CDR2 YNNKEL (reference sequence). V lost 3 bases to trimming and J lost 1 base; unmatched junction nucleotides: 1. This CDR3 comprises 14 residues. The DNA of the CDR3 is TGTGCCAGCAGCCAGACTAGCGGATCCTACGAGCAGTACTTC. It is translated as CASSQTSGSYEQYF.

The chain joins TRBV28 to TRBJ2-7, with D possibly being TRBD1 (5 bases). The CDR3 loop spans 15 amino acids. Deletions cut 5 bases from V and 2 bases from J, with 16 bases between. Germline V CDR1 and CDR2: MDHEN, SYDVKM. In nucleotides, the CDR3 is TGTGCCAGCAGTCACCCGACAGAGAAGACCTACGAGCAGTACTTC. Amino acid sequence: CASSHPTEKTYEQYF.

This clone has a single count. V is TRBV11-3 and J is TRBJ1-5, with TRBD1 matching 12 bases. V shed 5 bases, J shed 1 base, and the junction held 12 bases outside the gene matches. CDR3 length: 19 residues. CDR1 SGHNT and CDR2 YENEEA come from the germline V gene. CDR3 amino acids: CASSPGTGGWLRSNQPQHF. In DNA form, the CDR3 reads TGTGCCAGCAGCCCAGGGACAGGGGGCTGGCTTAGGAGCAATCAGCCCCAGCATTTT. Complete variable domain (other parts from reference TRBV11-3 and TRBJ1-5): EAGVVQSPRYKIIEKKQPVAFWCNPISGHNTLYWYLQNLGQGPELLIRYENEEAVDDSQLPKDRFSAERLKGVDSTLKIQPAELGDSAVYLCASSPGTGGWLRSNQPQHFGDGTRLSIL.

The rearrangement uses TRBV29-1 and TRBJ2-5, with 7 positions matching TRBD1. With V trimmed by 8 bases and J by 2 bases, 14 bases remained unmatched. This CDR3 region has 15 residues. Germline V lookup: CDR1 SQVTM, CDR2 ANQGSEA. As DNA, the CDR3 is TGCAGCTTGAGGGATGTCCCGGGACAGCAAGAGACCCAGTACTTC. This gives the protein CSLRDVPGQQETQYF.

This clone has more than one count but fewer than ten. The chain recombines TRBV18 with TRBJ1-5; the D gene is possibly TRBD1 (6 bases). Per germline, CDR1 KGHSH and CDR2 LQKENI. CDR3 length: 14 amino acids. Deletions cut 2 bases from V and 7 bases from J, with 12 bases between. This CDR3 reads CASSPSGGGQPQHF. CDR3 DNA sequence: TGTGCCAGCTCACCAAGTGGGGGCGGGCAGCCCCAGCATTTT.

The CDR3 bases are TGTGCCAGTAGTATGGGAGTCGAACAGCCCCAGCATTTT. Translating gives CASSMGVEQPQHF. The genes are TRBV19 and TRBJ1-5, with D hard to call. V was trimmed by 3 bases and J by 7 bases, leaving 10 bases between them. Germline V gives CDR1 LNHDA, CDR2 SQIVND (reference sequence). The CDR3 is 13 amino acids. The full variable domain, in which reference TRBV19 and TRBJ1-5 provide the parts outside the CDR3, is DGGITQSPKYLFRKEGQNVTLSCEQNLNHDAMYWYRQDPGQGLRLIYYSQIVNDFQKGDIAEGYSVSREKKESFPLTVTSAQKNPTAFYLCASSMGVEQPQHFGDGTRLSIL.

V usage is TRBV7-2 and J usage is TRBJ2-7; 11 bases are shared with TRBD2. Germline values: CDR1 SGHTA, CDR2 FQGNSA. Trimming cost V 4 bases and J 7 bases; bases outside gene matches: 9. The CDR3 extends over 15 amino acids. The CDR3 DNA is TGTGCCAGCAGCTCCGTAGCGGGAGGGCCGGGGGAGCAGTACTTC. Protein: CASSSVAGGPGEQYF.